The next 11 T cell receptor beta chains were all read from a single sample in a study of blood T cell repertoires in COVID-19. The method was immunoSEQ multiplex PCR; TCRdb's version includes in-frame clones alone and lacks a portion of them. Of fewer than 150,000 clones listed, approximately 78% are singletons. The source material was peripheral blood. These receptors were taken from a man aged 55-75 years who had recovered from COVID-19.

The CDR3 loop is CASSLRQGAQPQHF. DNA of the CDR3: TGTGCCAGCAGCTTGAGACAGGGGGCTCAGCCCCAGCATTTT. This sequence joins TRBV7-2 and TRBJ1-5; 10 bases are a match to TRBD1. Per germline, CDR1 SGHTA and CDR2 FQGNSA. The J segment lost 6 bases and the V segment lost 3 bases, leaving 2 bases of the junction unmatched. This CDR3 has 14 residues.

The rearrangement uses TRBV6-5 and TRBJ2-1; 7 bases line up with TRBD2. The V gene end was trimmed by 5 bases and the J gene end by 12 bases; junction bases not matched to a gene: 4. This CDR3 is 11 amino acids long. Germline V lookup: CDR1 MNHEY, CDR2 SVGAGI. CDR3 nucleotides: TGTGCCAGCAGTACGCCTAGCGGGCAGTTCTTC. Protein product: CASSTPSGQFF.

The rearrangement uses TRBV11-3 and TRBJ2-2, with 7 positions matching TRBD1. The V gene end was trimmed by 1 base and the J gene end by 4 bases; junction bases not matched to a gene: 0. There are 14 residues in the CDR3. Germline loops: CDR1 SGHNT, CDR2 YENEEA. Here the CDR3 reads CASSLAGGTGELFF. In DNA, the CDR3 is TGTGCCAGCAGCTTAGCAGGGGGCACCGGGGAGCTGTTTTTT. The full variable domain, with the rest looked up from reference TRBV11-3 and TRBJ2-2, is EAGVVQSPRYKIIEKKQPVAFWCNPISGHNTLYWYLQNLGQGPELLIRYENEEAVDDSQLPKDRFSAERLKGVDSTLKIQPAELGDSAVYLCASSLAGGTGELFFGEGSRLTVL.

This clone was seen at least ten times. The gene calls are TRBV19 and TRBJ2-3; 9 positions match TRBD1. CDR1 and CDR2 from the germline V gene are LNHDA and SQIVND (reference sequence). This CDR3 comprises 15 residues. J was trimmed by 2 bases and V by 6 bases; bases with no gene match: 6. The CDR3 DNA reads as TGTGCCAGTAGCTTATGGGACAGGGACACAGATACGCAGTATTTT. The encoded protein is CASSLWDRDTDTQYF.

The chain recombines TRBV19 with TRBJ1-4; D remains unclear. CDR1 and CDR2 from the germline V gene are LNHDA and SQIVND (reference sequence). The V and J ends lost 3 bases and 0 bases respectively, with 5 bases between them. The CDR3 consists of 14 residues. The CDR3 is CASSMTATNEKLFF. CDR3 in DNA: TGTGCCAGTAGTATGACTGCAACTAATGAAAAACTGTTTTTT.

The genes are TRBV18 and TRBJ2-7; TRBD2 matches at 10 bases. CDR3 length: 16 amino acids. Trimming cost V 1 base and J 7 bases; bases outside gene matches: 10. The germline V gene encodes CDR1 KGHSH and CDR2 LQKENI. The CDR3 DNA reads TGTGCCAGCTCACCACTTAGTCTAGCGGGAGTGGGAGAGCAGTACTTC. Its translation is CASSPLSLAGVGEQYF.

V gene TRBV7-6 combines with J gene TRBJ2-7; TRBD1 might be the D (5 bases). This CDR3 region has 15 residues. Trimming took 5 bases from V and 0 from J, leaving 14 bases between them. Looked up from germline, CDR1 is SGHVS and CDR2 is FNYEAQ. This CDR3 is CASSPTASSSYEQYF. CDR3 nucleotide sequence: TGTGCCAGCAGCCCGACAGCCTCAAGCTCCTACGAGCAGTACTTC.

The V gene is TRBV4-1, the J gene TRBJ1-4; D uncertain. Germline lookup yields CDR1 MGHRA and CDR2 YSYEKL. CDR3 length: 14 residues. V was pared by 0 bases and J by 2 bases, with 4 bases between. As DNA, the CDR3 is TGCGCCAGCAGCCAAGACAGGACTAATGAAAAACTGTTTTTT. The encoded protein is CASSQDRTNEKLFF.

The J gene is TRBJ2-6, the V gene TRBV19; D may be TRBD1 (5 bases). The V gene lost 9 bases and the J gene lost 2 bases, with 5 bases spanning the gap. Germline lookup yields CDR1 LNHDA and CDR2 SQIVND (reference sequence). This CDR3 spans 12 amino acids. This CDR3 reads CASRAGANVLTF. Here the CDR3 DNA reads TGTGCCAGCAGGGCTGGGGCCAACGTCCTGACTTTC.

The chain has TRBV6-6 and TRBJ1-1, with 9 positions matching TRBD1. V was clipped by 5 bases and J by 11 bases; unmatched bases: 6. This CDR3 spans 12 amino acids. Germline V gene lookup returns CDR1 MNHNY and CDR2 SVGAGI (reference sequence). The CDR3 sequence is CASSPGDRAAFF. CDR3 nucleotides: TGTGCCAGCAGTCCTGGGGACAGGGCGGCTTTCTTT.

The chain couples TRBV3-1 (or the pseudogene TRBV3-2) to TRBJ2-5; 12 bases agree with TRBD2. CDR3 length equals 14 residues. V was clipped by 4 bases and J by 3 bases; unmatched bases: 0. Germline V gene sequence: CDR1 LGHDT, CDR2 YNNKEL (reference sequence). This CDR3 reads CASSRTSGKETQYF. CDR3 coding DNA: TGTGCCAGCAGCCGGACTAGCGGGAAAGAGACCCAGTACTTC.